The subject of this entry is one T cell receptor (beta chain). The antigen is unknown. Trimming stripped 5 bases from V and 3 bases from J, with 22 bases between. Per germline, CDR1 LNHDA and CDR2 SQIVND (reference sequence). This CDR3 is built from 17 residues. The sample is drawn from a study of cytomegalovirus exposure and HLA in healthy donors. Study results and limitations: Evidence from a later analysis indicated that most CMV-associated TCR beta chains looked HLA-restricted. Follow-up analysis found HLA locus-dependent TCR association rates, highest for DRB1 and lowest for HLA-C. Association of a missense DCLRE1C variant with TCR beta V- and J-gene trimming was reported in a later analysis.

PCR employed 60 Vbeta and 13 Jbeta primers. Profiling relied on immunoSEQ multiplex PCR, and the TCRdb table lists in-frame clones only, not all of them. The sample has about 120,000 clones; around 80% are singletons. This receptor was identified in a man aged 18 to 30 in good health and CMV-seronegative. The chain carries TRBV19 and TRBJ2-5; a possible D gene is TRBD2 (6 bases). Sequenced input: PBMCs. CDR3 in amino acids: CASSPTGLANPKETQYF. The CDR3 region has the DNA TGTGCCAGTAGTCCCACCGGGCTAGCGAATCCTAAAGAGACCCAGTACTTC.